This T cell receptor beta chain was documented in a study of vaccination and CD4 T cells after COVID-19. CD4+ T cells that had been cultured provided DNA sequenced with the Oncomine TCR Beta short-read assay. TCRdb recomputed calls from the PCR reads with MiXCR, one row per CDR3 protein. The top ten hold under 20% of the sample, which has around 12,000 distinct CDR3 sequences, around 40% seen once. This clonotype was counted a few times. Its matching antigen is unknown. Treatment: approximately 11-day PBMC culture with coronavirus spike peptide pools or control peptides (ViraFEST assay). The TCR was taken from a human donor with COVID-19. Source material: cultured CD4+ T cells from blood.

CDR3 residues: CASSPGGVETQYF. The CDR3 bases are TGTGCCAGCAGTCCGGGCGGGGTAGAGACCCAGTACTTC. The rearrangement links TRBV2 to TRBJ2-5; D may be TRBD2 (6 bases). From germline, CDR1 is SNHLY and CDR2 FYNNEI. The CDR3 is made up of 13 amino acids. Trimming removed 5 bases from V and 4 bases from J, with 11 bases in between.